These 29 T cell receptor beta chains originate from one sample sequenced in a study of cytomegalovirus exposure and HLA in healthy donors. PCR primers comprised 60 Vbeta and 13 Jbeta primers. Sequencing used immunoSEQ multiplex PCR; TCRdb keeps in-frame clones, though not all of them. This table holds 150,000 to 200,000 clones, 9.5% found once. Sequenced material: PBMCs. These receptors all stem from a woman between 25 and 40 years old in good health and CMV-seropositive.

The V call is TRBV25-1, the J call TRBJ1-3; D is unresolved. The CDR3 spans 14 residues. The germline V and J ends were trimmed by 1 base and 4 bases, with 8 bases remaining between them. In germline, CDR1 is MGHDK, CDR2 SYGVNS. As DNA, the CDR3 is TGTGCCAGCAGTGAATTCTCTAAAGGAAACACCATATATTTT. Protein sequence: CASSEFSKGNTIYF.

The V call is TRBV2, the J call TRBJ1-1; D uncertain. The CDR3 loop spans 11 amino acids. Germline V CDR1 and CDR2: SNHLY, FYNNEI. V lost 3 bases to trimming and J lost 6 bases, with 5 bases between them. CDR3: CASSEAAEAFF. CDR3 sequence (DNA): TGTGCCAGCAGTGAGGCAGCTGAAGCTTTCTTT.

This clone was observed a handful of times. Germline and junction disagree at one end, which may indicate a read error. The same CDR3 can be traced to other DNA sequences in this sample. V is TRBV7-8 and J is TRBJ2-7; TRBD2 aligns across 8 bases. The CDR3 has 15 amino acids. Germline V gives CDR1 SGHVS, CDR2 FQNEAQ. CDR3 nucleotide sequence: TGCGCCAGCAGCTTAGGACTAGCTGTGTCCTACGAGCAGTACTTC. Residues: CASSLGLAVSYEQYF.

This chain joins TRBV5-4 and TRBJ1-6; 10 nucleotides agree with TRBD1. V was pared by 5 bases and J by 9 bases, with 11 bases of the junction left unmatched. CDR3 length: 16 residues. Germline CDR1 reads SGHNT; CDR2 reads YYREEE (reference sequence). This CDR3 reads CASRSLKTGGFSPLHF. The CDR3 nucleotides read TGTGCCAGCAGATCCCTCAAGACAGGGGGCTTTTCACCCCTCCACTTT. Using reference TRBV5-4 and TRBJ1-6 for the parts outside the CDR3, the full variable domain is ETGVTQSPTHLIKTRGQQVTLRCSSQSGHNTVSWYQQALGQGPQFIFQYYREEENGRGNFPPRFSGLQFPNYSSELNVNALELDDSALYLCASRSLKTGGFSPLHFGNGTRLTVT.

This clone came up a few times. V and J are TRBV27 and TRBJ2-1; 13 bases are shared with TRBD2. The CDR3 contains 17 residues. V gave up 4 bases and J gave up 10 bases; unmatched junction bases: 13. Germline CDR1 MNHEY, CDR2 SMNVEV (reference sequence). For the CDR3, the DNA is TGTGCCAGCAGTTCCCGACTAGCGGGAGGTGGGGTTGGGGAGCAGTTCTTC. Its translation: CASSSRLAGGGVGEQFF.

V gene TRBV18 combines with J gene TRBJ1-1; D gene uncertain. In germline, CDR1 is KGHSH, CDR2 LQKENI. Trimming took off 6 bases at V and 10 bases at J, with 21 bases between the two ends. This CDR3 is 14 amino acids long. The DNA for the CDR3 is TGTGCCAGCTCTATATCGGGCGGGCAAGAAGGAGCTTTCTTT. It specifies CASSISGGQEGAFF.

V gene TRBV2 combines with J gene TRBJ1-1, with D tentatively TRBD1 (5 bases). Germline CDR1 is SNHLY and CDR2 is FYNNEI. The CDR3 is made up of 15 amino acids. The V end was cut by 5 bases, the J end by 3 bases, with 16 bases between. The CDR3 bases are TGTGCCAGCAGTTCCTTACAGGTTGATTACACTGAAGCTTTCTTT. It yields the protein CASSSLQVDYTEAFF.

This chain joins TRBV7-9 and TRBJ2-7, with 9 bases matching TRBD2. Trimming removed 1 base from V and 3 bases from J; junction bases left unmatched: 7. This CDR3 is 16 amino acids long. CDR1 is SEHNR, CDR2 FQNEAQ, per germline (reference sequence). The CDR3 nucleotides read TGTGCCAGCAGCTTAGGATCGGCTAGCGGGGACTACGAGCAGTACTTC. It is translated as CASSLGSASGDYEQYF. The complete variable domain, with remaining parts taken from reference TRBV7-9 and TRBJ2-7, reads DTGVSQNPRHKITKRGQNVTFRCDPISEHNRLYWYRQTLGQGPEFLTYFQNEAQLEKSRLLSDRFSAERPKGSFSTLEIQRTEQGDSAMYLCASSLGSASGDYEQYFGPGTRLTVT.

This chain joins TRBV11-2 and TRBJ1-2, with D possibly TRBD1 on 6 matching bases. Germline V gene sequence: CDR1 SGHAT, CDR2 FQNNGV. The germline V and J ends were trimmed by 5 bases and 4 bases, with 11 bases remaining between them. The CDR3 covers 13 residues. The CDR3: CASSVDSFYGYTF. Here the CDR3 DNA reads TGTGCCAGCAGCGTGGACAGCTTCTATGGCTACACCTTC. Combining the CDR3 with reference TRBV11-2 and TRBJ1-2 gives the whole variable domain EAGVAQSPRYKIIEKRQSVAFWCNPISGHATLYWYQQILGQGPKLLIQFQNNGVVDDSQLPKDRFSAERLKGVDSTLKIQPAKLEDSAVYLCASSVDSFYGYTFGSGTRLTVV.

The gene calls are TRBV30 and TRBJ2-5; D might be TRBD1 (6 bases). The J call may be mistaken, given a closer DNA end match to TRBJ2-7. The CDR3 consists of 15 residues. Germline CDR1 reads GTSNPN; CDR2 reads SVGIG (reference sequence). This chain's CDR3 is CAWSVKGDKSYEQYF. CDR3 coding DNA: TGTGCCTGGAGTGTTAAGGGGGACAAGAGCTACGAGCAGTACTTC.

This clone occurred many times. V and J are TRBV6-6 and TRBJ1-1; a weak D match, TRBD1 (6 bases). V lost 5 bases and J 1 base, leaving 11 bases between the germline ends. Germline V gene sequence: CDR1 MNHNY, CDR2 SVGAGI (reference sequence). This CDR3 comprises 14 residues. The CDR3 DNA reads TGTGCCAGCAGTCGGAAAGGGGGGAACACTGAAGCTTTCTTT. Protein: CASSRKGGNTEAFF.

About this clone: At one end, the junction sequence differs from germline, possibly due to a read error. Other DNA sequences in this sample translate to the same CDR3. The chain has TRBV7-2 and TRBJ2-1; D perhaps matches TRBD2 (6 bases). The CDR3 is made up of 16 amino acids. CDR1 SGHTA and CDR2 FQGNSA come from the germline V gene. CDR3 DNA: TGTGCAAGCAGCCCTCCCGGGACTCGTTTTCAGAATGAGCAGTTCTTC. Protein: CASSPPGTRFQNEQFF. Full variable domain (remainder filled in from reference TRBV7-2 and TRBJ2-1): GAGVSQSPSNKVTEKGKDVELRCDPISGHTALYWYRQSLGQGLEFLIYFQGNSAPDKSGLPSDRFSAERTGGSVSTLTIQRTQQEDSAVYLCASSPPGTRFQNEQFFGPGTRLTVL.

This clone was seen a few times. The V call is TRBV9, the J call TRBJ1-2, with 8 bases lining up with TRBD1. Per germline, CDR1 SGDLS and CDR2 YYNGEE. The CDR3 covers 16 residues. With 0 bases clipped from V and 2 bases from J, the junction kept 6 bases outside the gene matches. The CDR3 sequence: CASSVGGGQENYGYTF. The CDR3 DNA sequence: TGTGCCAGCAGCGTAGGTGGGGGACAGGAAAACTATGGCTACACCTTC. Full variable domain (rest looked up from reference TRBV9 and TRBJ1-2): DSGVTQTPKHLITATGQRVTLRCSPRSGDLSVYWYQQSLDQGLQFLIQYYNGEERAKGNILERFSAQQFPDLHSELNLSSLELGDSALYFCASSVGGGQENYGYTFGSGTRLTVV.

There are a few counts of this clone. The DNA for the CDR3 is TGTGCCTGGAGTGGCCCGGGGTTCTCTGGAAACACCATATATTTT. Amino acid sequence: CAWSGPGFSGNTIYF. The V gene is TRBV30, the J gene TRBJ1-3; D not certain. The length of the CDR3 is 15 residues. The germline V gene encodes CDR1 GTSNPN and CDR2 SVGIG (reference sequence). V was cut by 1 base and J by 0 bases, with 10 bases left in between.

This clone appeared a few times. The chain couples TRBV5-6 to TRBJ2-6; D remains ambiguous. The CDR3 spans 17 residues. With 2 bases removed from V and 0 bases from J, the gap between germline ends came to 12 bases. Germline-derived CDR1 and CDR2 are SGHDT and YYEEEE. The CDR3: CASSFQVPTSGANVLTF. The CDR3 nucleotides are TGTGCCAGCAGCTTTCAGGTTCCTACCTCTGGGGCCAACGTCCTGACTTTC.

This clone was seen many times. The chain recombines TRBV6-5 with TRBJ1-1, with 8 bases identical to TRBD1. With V trimmed by 7 bases and J by 5 bases, 6 bases remained unmatched. The CDR3 has 13 residues. CDR1 is MNHEY, CDR2 SVGAGI, per germline. The CDR3 loop is CASIDRGWTEAFF. In DNA, the CDR3 is TGTGCCAGCATTGACAGGGGTTGGACTGAAGCTTTCTTT.

The J gene is TRBJ2-6, the V gene TRBV18; no reliable D call. The V and J ends lost 0 bases and 1 base respectively, with 10 bases between them. Looked up from germline, CDR1 is KGHSH and CDR2 is LQKENI. The CDR3 is 17 residues long. CDR3 DNA: TGTGCCAGCTCACCACCGAGTTCTGGTTCTGGGGCCAACGTCCTGACTTTC. Amino acid sequence: CASSPPSSGSGANVLTF.

This clone has more than one count but fewer than ten. The genes are TRBV5-6 and TRBJ2-3; 10 positions match TRBD2. The junction had 2 bases not matched to a gene; V was cut back by 0 bases and J by 1 base. The CDR3 has 16 amino acids. In germline, CDR1 is SGHDT, CDR2 YYEEEE. The CDR3 bases are TGTGCCAGCAGCTTGGGTCTAGCGGGAGGCACAGATACGCAGTATTTT. Protein product: CASSLGLAGGTDTQYF.

The V call is TRBV30, the J call TRBJ1-4; 10 nucleotides agree with TRBD1. CDR3 length: 14 amino acids. Per germline, CDR1 GTSNPN and CDR2 SVGIG (reference sequence). V lost 4 bases and J lost 10; bases outside the gene matches: 9. For the CDR3, the DNA is TGTGCCTGGATGGGGGGGACAGGGGTCGGAAAACTGTTTTTT. Amino acids: CAWMGGTGVGKLFF.

The gene calls are TRBV6-5 and TRBJ1-2, with 11 bases identical to TRBD1. This CDR3 spans 15 amino acids. CDR1 and CDR2 (germline): MNHEY, SVGAGI. Trimming took 4 bases from V and 7 from J; bases not matched to a gene: 8. DNA of the CDR3: TGTGCCAGCAGTTCCCGGACAGGGGGCAGGATTGGCTACACCTTC. It encodes CASSSRTGGRIGYTF.

The chain recombines TRBV29-1 with TRBJ1-2; D is unclear. This CDR3 is built from 14 residues. Germline V gene sequence: CDR1 SQVTM, CDR2 ANQGSEA. The germline V and J ends were trimmed by 5 bases and 2 bases, with 15 bases remaining between them. CDR3 region: CSVKRQISNYGYTF. CDR3 coding DNA: TGCAGCGTTAAGAGGCAGATCAGCAACTATGGCTACACCTTC.

This clone has more than one count but fewer than ten. The rearrangement joins TRBV10-3 to TRBJ2-5; TRBD1 is a possible D gene (5 bases). CDR3 size: 12 residues. Looked up from germline, CDR1 is ENHRY and CDR2 is SYGVKD. V lost 5 bases, J lost 3 bases, and 7 bases lay in between. The CDR3 region has the DNA TGTGCCATCAGTCAGACAGAAGAGACCCAGTACTTC. Its translation is CAISQTEETQYF.

CDR3 loop: CASSRQKETQYF. In nucleotides, the CDR3 is TGTGCCAGCAGCAGGCAGAAAGAGACCCAGTACTTC. V and J are TRBV21-1 and TRBJ2-5; the table's D gene call, TRBD1, was not cross checked with the DNA. TRBV21-1 is an annotated pseudogene. There are 12 residues in the CDR3.

This clone was seen only a few times. The genes are TRBV25-1 and TRBJ1-1; tentatively, D is TRBD1 (5 bases). The CDR3 sequence is 12 residues long. The V end lost 3 bases, the J end lost 4 bases, and 6 bases lay between the germline ends. The germline gives CDR1 MGHDK, CDR2 SYGVNS. In DNA, the CDR3 is TGTGCCAGCAGTGATAGGGGCACTGAAGCTTTCTTT. Translated: CASSDRGTEAFF.

The chain employs TRBV13 and TRBJ1-1; no clear D gene. The CDR3 extends over 14 amino acids. Deletions cut 5 bases from V and 3 bases from J, with 13 bases between. Per germline, CDR1 PRHDT and CDR2 FYEKMQ (reference sequence). Here the CDR3 DNA reads TGTGCCAGCAGCCTAAGGGAGTCGTACACTGAAGCTTTCTTT. Amino acid sequence: CASSLRESYTEAFF.

The chain has TRBV9 and TRBJ2-2; the D gene is possibly TRBD1 (6 bases). The germline V gene has CDR1 SGDLS and CDR2 YYNGEE. V was pared by 4 bases and J by 0 bases, with 13 bases between. The CDR3 sequence is 16 residues long. The CDR3 loop is CASSFPTGPNTGELFF. The CDR3 DNA is TGTGCCAGCAGCTTCCCCACAGGGCCGAACACCGGGGAGCTGTTTTTT.

The sample holds a few counts of this clone. This rearrangement joins TRBV11-1 to TRBJ1-1, with D possibly matching TRBD1 (5 bases). The CDR3 totals 13 residues. Trimming left V 9 bases short and J 3 bases short, with 14 bases between. The germline gives CDR1 SGHAT, CDR2 FQDESV (reference sequence). The chain's CDR3 is CASSLQVYTEAFF. The CDR3 DNA sequence: TGTGCCAGTTCCCTACAGGTATACACTGAAGCTTTCTTT.

This clone has more than one count but fewer than ten. V and J are TRBV7-8 and TRBJ1-2; D may be TRBD1 (6 bases). V shed 5 bases and J shed 4 bases, with 20 bases lying between them. Per the germline V gene, CDR1 is SGHVS and CDR2 is FQNEAQ. This CDR3 spans 16 amino acids. Here the CDR3 DNA reads TGTGCCAGCAGCAGCCGCACCAGGGGTGATGGCTATGGCTACACCTTC. It specifies CASSSRTRGDGYGYTF.

The CDR3 coding sequence is TGTGCCGGGTCTAAACAGTCGAACACTGAAGCTTTCTTT. This encodes CAGSKQSNTEAFF. V is TRBV7-9 and J is TRBJ1-1; D remains ambiguous. The CDR3 consists of 13 residues. Per the germline V gene, CDR1 is SEHNR and CDR2 is FQNEAQ (reference sequence). With 11 bases removed from V and 1 base from J, the gap between germline ends came to 14 bases.